This is a list of T cell receptor beta chains from one sample in a study of blood T cell repertoires in COVID-19. Profiled with immunoSEQ multiplex PCR; TCRdb holds only in-frame clones, not every one. Here the sample spans about 270,000 clones, around 89% being singletons. Sequencing was carried out using PBMCs or T cells enriched from blood (not recorded which). The source of these receptors is a woman in her fifties or sixties who had recovered from COVID-19. Both conserved end residues are part of each CDR3. A D gene is named only where the DNA matches it firmly. Rows give clone size only sometimes, using once, few, many, or a class for an expanded clone.

few,TRBV7-2,.,TRBJ1-4,CASSFTGGEKLFF,TGTGCCAGCAGCTTTACCGGCGGTGAAAAACTGTTTTTT
.,TRBV4-3,TRBD1,TRBJ1-2,CASSQTQGVNYGYTF,TGCGCCAGCAGCCAAACACAGGGGGTAAACTATGGCTACACCTTC
.,TRBV7-3,TRBD2,TRBJ2-1,CASSLIQGGGNEQFF,TGTGCCAGCAGCTTAATTCAGGGCGGGGGGAATGAGCAGTTCTTC
.,TRBV2,TRBD2,TRBJ2-1,CASRDILAGGYNEQFF,TGTGCCAGCAGGGATATACTAGCGGGAGGGTATAATGAGCAGTTCTTC
.,TRBV2,TRBD2,TRBJ2-1,CASLGLAGYNEQFF,TGTGCCAGCTTAGGACTAGCGGGATACAATGAGCAGTTCTTC
.,TRBV4-3,.,TRBJ1-2,CASSRGITNYGYTF,TGCGCCAGCAGCCGAGGGATTACTAACTATGGCTACACCTTC
.,TRBV6-2/TRBV6-3,TRBD1,TRBJ2-2,CASSGQGRAASKLFF,TGTGCCAGCAGCGGACAGGGGCGCGCGGCATCAAAGCTGTTTTTT
.,TRBV15,.,TRBJ2-3,CATSRPLTSQGRLTDTQYF,TGTGCCACCAGCCGGCCTTTGACGTCCCAAGGGAGGCTTACAGATACGCAGTATTTT
.,TRBV7-2,.,TRBJ2-1,CASSQQGSSYNEQFF,TGTGCCAGCAGCCAACAGGGTAGCTCCTACAATGAGCAGTTCTTC
.,TRBV7-2,TRBD2,TRBJ2-3,CASSPPGGALQYF,TGTGCCAGCAGCCCCCCCGGGGGGGCCCTGCAGTATTTT
.,TRBV19,TRBD1,TRBJ2-7,CASSTYGTGVHEQYF,TGTGCCAGTAGTACCTACGGGACAGGGGTTCACGAGCAGTACTTC